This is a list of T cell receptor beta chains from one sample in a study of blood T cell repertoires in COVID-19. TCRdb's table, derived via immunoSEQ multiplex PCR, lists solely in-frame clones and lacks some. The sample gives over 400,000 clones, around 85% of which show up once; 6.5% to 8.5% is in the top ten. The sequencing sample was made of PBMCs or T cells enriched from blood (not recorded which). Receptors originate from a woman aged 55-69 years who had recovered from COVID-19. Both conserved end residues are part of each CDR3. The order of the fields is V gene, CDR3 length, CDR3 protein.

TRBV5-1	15	CASSQTGLSNEKLFF
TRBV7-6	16	CASSFDRAESGNTIYF
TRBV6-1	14	CASSETVDIYEQYF
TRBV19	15	CASRGQSYSNQPQHF
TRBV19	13	CASRPRGDYGYTF
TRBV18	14	CASSPERGLYEQYF
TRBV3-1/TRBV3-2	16	CASSHRGAGGGYGYTF
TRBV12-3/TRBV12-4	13	CASSLGGSYEQYF
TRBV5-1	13	CASSLDKNTEAFF
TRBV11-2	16	CASSFDRGPRTGELFF
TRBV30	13	CAWSSGVREKLFF
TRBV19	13	CASRPGGTYEQYF
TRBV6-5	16	CASSYWGVRDTGELFF
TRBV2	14	CASSYRTMDNEQFF
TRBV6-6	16	CASSRTGPLTKNIQYF
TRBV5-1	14	CASSLSGTVYGYTF
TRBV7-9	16	CASSLLGGGAGYGYTF
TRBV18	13	CASSPGATPEAFF
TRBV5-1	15	CASFPGGSSTDTQYF
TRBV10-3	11	CATLTGNTIYF
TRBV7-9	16	CASSIRPYPGDYGYTF
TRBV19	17	CASSDRELQLAKNIQYF
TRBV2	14	CASSKGRSNQPQHF
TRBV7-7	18	CASSPWTSGGAHDNEQFF
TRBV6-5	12	CASSLNRLALFF
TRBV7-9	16	CASSLAGGQTNEKLFF
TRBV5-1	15	CASSLVLAGTDTQYF
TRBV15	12	CATSRDQATIYF
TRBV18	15	CASSPLGRGNQPQHF
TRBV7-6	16	CASSLEGNMGDYGYTF
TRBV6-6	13	CASSPSGVNEQFF
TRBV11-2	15	CASSPRTGVTGELFF
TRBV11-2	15	CASSSQARLYNEQFF
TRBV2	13	CASSLGRNEKLFF
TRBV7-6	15	CASSRAGNSYNEQFF
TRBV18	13	CASSPWEGTEAFF
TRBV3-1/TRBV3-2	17	CASSKGLAGVRTGELFF
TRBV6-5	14	CASSLQAGYGELFF
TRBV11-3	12	CASAGDENIQYF
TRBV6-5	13	CASSQRGEETQYF
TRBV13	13	CASSLGLGEKLFF
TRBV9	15	CASSPPGGATDTQYF
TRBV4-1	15	CASRPQGGGNQPQHF
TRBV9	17	CASSVGAGGQVNYGYTF
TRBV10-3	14	CAISALTGVDGYTF
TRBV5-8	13	CASSPDRQYGYTF
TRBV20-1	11	CSAFDAGEAFF